Given below is one T cell receptor beta chain in context. Antigen: not known. The data derive from a study of cytomegalovirus exposure and HLA in healthy donors. Whole-study findings and limits: Most CMV-associated TCR beta chains appeared HLA-restricted in a later analysis. Prior analysis indicated that the majority of TCR beta V segments exhibited productivity approximately 87% or approximately 30% of the time.

The study ran its PCR with 60 Vbeta and 13 Jbeta primers. The assay was immunoSEQ multiplex PCR, and TCRdb's table has in-frame clones only and misses some. The table has fewer than 130,000 clones, around 70% seen once; the top ten hold approximately 11%. The sample taken for sequencing was PBMCs. This clonotype originated in a man in his forties in good health and CMV-seropositive.

The chain's CDR3 is CASSLWDYTEQYF. DNA for the CDR3: TGTGCCAGCAGCTTGTGGGACTACACCGAGCAGTACTTC. The rearrangement links TRBV5-6 to TRBJ2-7, with TRBD2 matching over 7 bases. Germline CDR1 is SGHDT and CDR2 is YYEEEE. Losses at the gene ends were 1 base for V and 6 bases for J; bases not matched to a gene: 4. This CDR3 comprises 13 residues.